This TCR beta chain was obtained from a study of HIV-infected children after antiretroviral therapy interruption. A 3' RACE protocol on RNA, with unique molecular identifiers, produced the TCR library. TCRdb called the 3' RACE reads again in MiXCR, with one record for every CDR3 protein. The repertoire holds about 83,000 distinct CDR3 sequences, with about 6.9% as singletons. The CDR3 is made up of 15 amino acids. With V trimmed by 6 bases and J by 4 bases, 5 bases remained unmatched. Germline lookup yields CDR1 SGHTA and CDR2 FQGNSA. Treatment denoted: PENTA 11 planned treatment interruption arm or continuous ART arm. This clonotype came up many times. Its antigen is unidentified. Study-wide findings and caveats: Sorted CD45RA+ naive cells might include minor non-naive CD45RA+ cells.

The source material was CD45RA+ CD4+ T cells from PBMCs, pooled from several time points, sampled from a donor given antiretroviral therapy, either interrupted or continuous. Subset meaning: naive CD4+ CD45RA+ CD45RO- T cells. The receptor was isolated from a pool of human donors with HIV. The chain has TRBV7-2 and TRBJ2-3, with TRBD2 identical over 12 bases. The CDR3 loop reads CASRSSGGGSDTQYF. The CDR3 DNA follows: TGTGCCAGCAGGTCTAGCGGGGGGGGGTCAGATACGCAGTATTTT.